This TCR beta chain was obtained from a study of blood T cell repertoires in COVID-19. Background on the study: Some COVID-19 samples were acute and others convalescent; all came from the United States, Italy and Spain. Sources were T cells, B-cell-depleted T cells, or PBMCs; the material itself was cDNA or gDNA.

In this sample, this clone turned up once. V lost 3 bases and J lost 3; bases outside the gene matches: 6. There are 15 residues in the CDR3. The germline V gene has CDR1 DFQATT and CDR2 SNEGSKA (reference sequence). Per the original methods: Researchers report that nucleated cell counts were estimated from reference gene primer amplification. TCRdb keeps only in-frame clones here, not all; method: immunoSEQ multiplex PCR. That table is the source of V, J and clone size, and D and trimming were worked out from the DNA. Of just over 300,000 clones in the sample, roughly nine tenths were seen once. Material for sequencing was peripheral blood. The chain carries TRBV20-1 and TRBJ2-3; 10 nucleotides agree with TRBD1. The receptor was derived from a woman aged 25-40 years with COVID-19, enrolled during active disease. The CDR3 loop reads CSASPGQGITDTQYF. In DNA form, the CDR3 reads TGCAGTGCTAGTCCGGGACAGGGGATTACAGATACGCAGTATTTT.